Below are 10 T cell receptor beta chains sequenced from a single sample in a study of vaccination effects on CD4 cells after COVID-19. Their cognate antigens are unknown. Sequencing was performed with immunoSEQ multiplex PCR; in TCRdb, only in-frame clones are kept and a portion is missing. The data contain tens of thousands of clones, 73% of them singletons. Antigen-specific CD4+ T cells were expanded with viral peptide pools in the ViraFEST assay before sequencing. An approximately nine-day culture period preceded the isolation of CD4+ T cells. It was between March and December 2020 that the person had a SARS-CoV-2 infection confirmed by PCR. Sequences were derived from CD4+ T cells from PBMCs cultured with a peptide pool, sampled before COVID-19 vaccination. These TCRs come from a human donor who had a prior SARS-CoV-2 infection.

The chain couples TRBV12-3 or TRBV12-4 to TRBJ2-1; D is possibly TRBD1 (6 bases). The CDR3 consists of 11 residues. V lost 6 bases and J 9 bases, leaving 9 bases between the germline ends. Here the CDR3 DNA reads TGTGCCAGCAGGGGGGCGGGTGAGCAGTTCTTC. It yields the protein CASRGAGEQFF.

The V gene is TRBV5-1, the J gene TRBJ2-5, with TRBD2 identical over 10 bases. Looked up from germline, CDR1 is SGHRS and CDR2 is YFSETQ. J was trimmed by 4 bases and V by 1 base; bases with no gene match: 4. The CDR3 sequence is 15 residues long. The CDR3 loop is CASSLKLAGRETQYF. Here the CDR3 DNA reads TGCGCCAGCAGCTTGAAACTAGCGGGGAGAGAGACCCAGTACTTC.

V gene TRBV5-1 combines with J gene TRBJ2-3; D is possibly TRBD1 or TRBD2 (5 bases each). Germline CDR1 and CDR2: SGHRS and YFSETQ. The CDR3 covers 14 residues. Trimming took off 0 bases at V and 2 bases at J, with 7 bases between the two ends. CDR3 in DNA: TGCGCCAGCAGCTTGGGGGGGTTCACAGATACGCAGTATTTT. Amino acids: CASSLGGFTDTQYF.

The chain has TRBV12-3 or TRBV12-4 and TRBJ1-2, with no clear D. The V and J ends lost 6 bases and 2 bases respectively, with 10 bases between them. The CDR3 runs 13 residues. Here the CDR3 DNA reads TGTGCCAGCAGCCCGACCGGCAACTATGGCTACACCTTC. Amino acids: CASSPTGNYGYTF.

The rearrangement joins TRBV28 to TRBJ2-1, with 11 bases that match TRBD2. This CDR3 comprises 14 residues. V lost 10 bases to trimming and J lost 7 bases; unmatched junction nucleotides: 9. The germline V gene has CDR1 MDHEN and CDR2 SYDVKM. CDR3 DNA: TGTGCCACCATTAGCGGGAGGGCGTCGAATGAGCAGTTCTTC. Protein product: CATISGRASNEQFF.

The CDR3 is CASSSYAGDSPLHF. CDR3 DNA: TGTGCCAGCAGCTCTTATGCCGGGGATTCACCCCTCCACTTT. The chain recombines TRBV7-9 with TRBJ1-6; D remains ambiguous. This CDR3 is 14 amino acids long. V gave up 4 bases and J gave up 8 bases, with 12 bases separating them. Per the germline V gene, CDR1 is SEHNR and CDR2 is FQNEAQ (reference sequence).

This rearrangement joins TRBV11-3 to TRBJ2-3, with D unresolved. Per the germline V gene, CDR1 is SGHNT and CDR2 is YENEEA. The V gene lost 5 bases and the J gene lost 4 bases, with 10 bases spanning the gap. The CDR3 is 13 amino acids. The CDR3 loop is CASSLMYSDTQYF. The CDR3, as DNA: TGTGCCAGCAGCCTAATGTATTCAGATACGCAGTATTTT. The full variable domain, rest sourced from reference TRBV11-3 and TRBJ2-3, is EAGVVQSPRYKIIEKKQPVAFWCNPISGHNTLYWYLQNLGQGPELLIRYENEEAVDDSQLPKDRFSAERLKGVDSTLKIQPAELGDSAVYLCASSLMYSDTQYFGPGTRLTVL.

This clone showed up just once. The chain is built from TRBV6-1 and TRBJ1-5; D unresolved. CDR1 MNHNS and CDR2 SASEGT come from the germline V gene. This CDR3 has 14 residues. Trimming cost V 1 base and J 3 bases, with 7 bases left between them. The CDR3 nucleotides read TGTGCCAGCAGTGAAGAATGGCACAATCAGCCCCAGCATTTT. This encodes CASSEEWHNQPQHF.

This clone occurred once. A read error may produce the germline difference seen at one junction end. This chain joins TRBV4-3 and TRBJ2-1, with 7 positions matching TRBD2. Germline assignment: CDR1 LGHNA and CDR2 YSLEER. This CDR3 is built from 13 residues. The CDR3 DNA sequence: TGCGCCAGCAGCCTCCGGGACTACGATGAGCAGTTCTTC. Protein product: CASSLRDYDEQFF.

This clone came up a few times. The chain carries TRBV20-1 and TRBJ1-6; D is unclear. Trimming cost V 3 bases and J 9 bases, with 15 bases left between them. This CDR3 is built from 14 residues. Germline assignment: CDR1 DFQATT and CDR2 SNEGSKA (reference sequence). The CDR3 DNA sequence: TGCAGTGCTAGTAGTGGCCAGGCGGGTTCACCCCTCCACTTT. Encoded protein: CSASSGQAGSPLHF.